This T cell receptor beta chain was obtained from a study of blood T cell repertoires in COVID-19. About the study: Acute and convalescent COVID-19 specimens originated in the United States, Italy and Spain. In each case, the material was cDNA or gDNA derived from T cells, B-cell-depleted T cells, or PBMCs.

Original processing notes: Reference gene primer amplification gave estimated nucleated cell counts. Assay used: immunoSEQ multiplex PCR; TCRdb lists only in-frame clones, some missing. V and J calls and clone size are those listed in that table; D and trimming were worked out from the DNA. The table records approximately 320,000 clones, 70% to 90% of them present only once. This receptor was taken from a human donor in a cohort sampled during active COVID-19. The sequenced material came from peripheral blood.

The CDR3 reads CAWSFPGRDYGYTF. The CDR3 nucleotides are TGTGCCTGGAGTTTCCCCGGTCGGGACTATGGCTACACCTTC. The chain combines TRBV30 with TRBJ1-2, with D unclear. Germline CDR1 reads GTSNPN; CDR2 reads SVGIG (reference sequence). The CDR3 spans 14 residues. V gave up 2 bases and J gave up 3 bases, with 13 bases separating them.